This note documents a single T cell receptor (beta chain) sequence. The data belong to a study of blood T cells in healthy people across ages. Primers used in a second PCR of roughly 6 to 12 cycles were a sample-barcoded 5' primer and a J-beta primer mix. MiXCR, applied by TCRdb to the 5' RACE reads, yields one record per CDR3 protein. The sample holds 1.5 million to 2 million distinct CDR3 sequences, 49% seen once. The germline gives CDR1 SGHTA, CDR2 FQGNSA. This CDR3 spans 17 amino acids. V dropped 5 bases and J dropped 8 bases, with 27 bases sitting between them. J is TRBJ1-2 and V is TRBV7-2; tentative D call: TRBD1 (5 bases). The sequence was obtained from a woman aged 35 to 49 in good health. Sequenced material: blood. CDR3 residues: CASSPRDSARTGRGYTF. The CDR3 DNA sequence: TGTGCCAGCAGCCCTCGGGATTCCGCCCGAACAGGACGGGGCTACACCTTC.